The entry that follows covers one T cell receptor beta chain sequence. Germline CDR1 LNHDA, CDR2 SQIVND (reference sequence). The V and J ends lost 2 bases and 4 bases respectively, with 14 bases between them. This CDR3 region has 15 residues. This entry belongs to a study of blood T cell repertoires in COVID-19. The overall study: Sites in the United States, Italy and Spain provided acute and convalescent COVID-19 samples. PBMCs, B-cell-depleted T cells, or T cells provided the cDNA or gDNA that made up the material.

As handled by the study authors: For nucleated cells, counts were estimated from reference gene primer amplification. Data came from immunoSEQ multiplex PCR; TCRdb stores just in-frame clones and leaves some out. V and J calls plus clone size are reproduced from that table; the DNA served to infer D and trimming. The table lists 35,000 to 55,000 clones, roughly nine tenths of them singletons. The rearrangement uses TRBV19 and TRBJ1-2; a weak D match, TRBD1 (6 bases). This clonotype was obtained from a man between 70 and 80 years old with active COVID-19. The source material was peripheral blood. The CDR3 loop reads CASSIREGRGYGYTF. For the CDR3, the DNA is TGTGCCAGTAGTATACGGGAAGGCAGGGGCTATGGCTACACCTTC.